This T cell receptor beta chain was captured in a study of blood T cell repertoires in COVID-19. Turning to the study itself: Whether acute or convalescent, the COVID-19 samples came from the United States, Italy and Spain. PBMCs, B-cell-depleted T cells, or T cells were the source of the cDNA or gDNA that made up the material.

In the study's own analysis: Amplified reference gene primers provided the basis for estimating nucleated cell counts. Only in-frame clones appear in the TCRdb table, and some are missing; sequencing was by immunoSEQ multiplex PCR. V and J calls plus clone size are reproduced from that table; the DNA served to infer D and trimming. The sample has some 350,000 clones, 88% seen once. Patients in Seattle were enrolled during active infection, then followed longitudinally. V trimming: 5 bases; J trimming: 3 bases; junction bases outside the gene matches: 6. CDR1 and CDR2 (germline): SGHDT, YYEEEE. This CDR3 contains 14 residues.

J is TRBJ2-7 and V is TRBV5-6, with 9 bases fitting TRBD1. Input material: peripheral blood. This clonotype was sampled from a woman aged 70-85 years with COVID-19, enrolled during active disease. The CDR3 nucleotides are TGTGCCAGCAGGGAGACAGGGGGGAACTACGAGCAGTACTTC. Translated, it gives CASRETGGNYEQYF. Filled out from reference TRBV5-6 and TRBJ2-7, the complete variable domain reads DAGVTQSPTHLIKTRGQQVTLRCSPKSGHDTVSWYQQALGQGPQFIFQYYEEEERQRGNFPDRFSGHQFPNYSSELNVNALLLGDSALYLCASRETGGNYEQYFGPGTRLTVT.